The 25 T cell receptor beta chains in this list originate from one sample, sequenced in a study of vaccination and CD4 T cells after COVID-19. The Oncomine TCR Beta short-read assay was applied to DNA of cultured CD4+ T cells. TCRdb used MiXCR to reprocess the PCR reads, holding one entry per CDR3 protein. This table has 4,400 or so distinct CDR3 sequences, roughly a fifth appearing once. These receptors have no identified antigens. Treatment indicated: roughly 10-day PBMC culture with coronavirus spike peptide pools or control peptides (ViraFEST assay). Sequenced sample: CD4+ T cells from blood, cultured in vitro. Receptor source: a human donor who had recovered from COVID-19.

The chain joins TRBV27 to TRBJ2-7, with 7 bases identical to TRBD1. Trimming at V came to 4 bases and at J to 0 bases, leaving 6 bases not matched to a gene. Germline V gene lookup returns CDR1 MNHEY and CDR2 SMNVEV (reference sequence). The CDR3 covers 15 residues. The CDR3 DNA follows: TGTGCCAGCAGTTCGGACAGGAAAAGCTCCTACGAGCAGTACTTC. Encoded protein: CASSSDRKSSYEQYF.

The chain combines TRBV20-1 with TRBJ2-1; D is possibly TRBD2 (7 bases). The germline V gene encodes CDR1 DFQATT and CDR2 SNEGSKA (reference sequence). The CDR3 has 18 residues. Trimming removed 2 bases from V and 1 base from J, with 21 bases in between. The CDR3 DNA is TGCAGTGCTAGACCGTGGGGCGGGGGCCCCGTTTCCTACAATGAGCAGTTCTTC. Amino acids: CSARPWGGGPVSYNEQFF.

As regards this clonotype: Relative to the germline gene, one junction end is altered; a read error may explain this. The genes are TRBV9 and TRBJ1-1, with D perhaps matching TRBD1 (6 bases). Germline V gene sequence: CDR1 SGDLS, CDR2 YYNGEE. This CDR3 contains 13 residues. The CDR3 sequence: CASSAYTTGRAIF. In nucleotides, the CDR3 is TGTGCCAGCAGCGCTTATACGACAGGACGAGCGATCTTT.

The chain carries TRBV12-5 and TRBJ1-6; the match to TRBD1 covers 8 bases. The CDR3 has 14 amino acids. Germline CDR1 LGHNT, CDR2 FRNRAP. With 1 base clipped from V and 10 bases from J, the junction kept 3 bases outside the gene matches. The DNA of the CDR3 is TGTGCTAGTGGTTTGGAGGACAGGGTCTCACCCCTCCACTTT. It translates to CASGLEDRVSPLHF.

By its share, this clonotype is medium-sized. The rearrangement uses TRBV30 and TRBJ2-5; D unresolved. CDR1 GTSNPN and CDR2 SVGIG come from the germline V gene (reference sequence). The V end lost 0 bases, the J end lost 9 bases, and 20 bases lay between the germline ends. This CDR3 comprises 15 residues. CDR3 in DNA: TGTGCCTGGAGTGTAGGTGGCACGTCCATAAGGGCCCAGTACTTC. It is translated as CAWSVGGTSIRAQYF.

The chain carries TRBV11-2 and TRBJ2-5; D remains ambiguous. Trimming cost V 4 bases and J 4 bases, with 22 bases left between them. Germline V gives CDR1 SGHAT, CDR2 FQNNGV. CDR3 length: 17 amino acids. The CDR3: CASSSFIGFGIGETQYF. The CDR3 DNA sequence: TGTGCCAGCAGCTCCTTCATTGGCTTTGGTATAGGAGAGACCCAGTACTTC. The whole variable domain, remainder taken from reference TRBV11-2 and TRBJ2-5, is EAGVAQSPRYKIIEKRQSVAFWCNPISGHATLYWYQQILGQGPKLLIQFQNNGVVDDSQLPKDRFSAERLKGVDSTLKIQPAKLEDSAVYLCASSSFIGFGIGETQYFGPGTRLLVL.

In this sample, this clonotype turned up a few times. The genes are TRBV30 and TRBJ1-1; D unresolved. The V end was cut by 1 base, the J end by 3 bases, with 12 bases between. The CDR3 has 14 residues. Germline values: CDR1 GTSNPN, CDR2 SVGIG (reference sequence). In DNA, the CDR3 is TGTGCCTGGAGTGACCTACCACACGACACTGAAGCTTTCTTT. Translated, it gives CAWSDLPHDTEAFF.

By sample share, this clonotype is medium-sized (0.01 to 0.1%). The chain links TRBV7-9 to TRBJ2-3; D unclear. Trimming stripped 5 bases from V and 3 bases from J, with 15 bases between. The germline V gene encodes CDR1 SEHNR and CDR2 FQNEAQ (reference sequence). The CDR3 sequence is 15 residues long. CDR3 in DNA: TGTGCCAGCAGCCCAACGGCGGCGGTTACAGATACGCAGTATTTT. Translated: CASSPTAAVTDTQYF.

This chain joins TRBV20-1 and TRBJ2-1; weak D call: TRBD2 (5 bases). This CDR3 is built from 11 residues. Between the trimmed V and J ends, which lost 6 bases and 7 bases, there was a span of 10 bases. Looked up from germline, CDR1 is DFQATT and CDR2 is SNEGSKA (reference sequence). The DNA for the CDR3 is TGCAGTGCCCCGGTAGCGAATGAGCAGTTCTTC. Its protein product is CSAPVANEQFF.

This clonotype was recorded a few times. This sequence joins TRBV20-1 and TRBJ2-7; D is perhaps TRBD1 (6 bases). The CDR3 runs 15 residues. Trimming left V 0 bases short and J 2 bases short, with 14 bases between. Germline lookup yields CDR1 DFQATT and CDR2 SNEGSKA (reference sequence). The CDR3 spells CSARDKNRAPYEQYF. The CDR3 bases are TGCAGTGCTAGAGATAAGAACAGGGCACCCTACGAGCAGTACTTC.

This clonotype was detected only a few times. The V gene is TRBV11-3, the J gene TRBJ2-3, with 9 positions matching TRBD2. The CDR3 consists of 14 residues. V lost 2 bases to trimming and J lost 6 bases; unmatched junction nucleotides: 3. Germline V lookup: CDR1 SGHNT, CDR2 YENEEA. In DNA, the CDR3 is TGTGCCAGCAGCTTAAATAGCGGGGGCGATACGCAGTATTTT. Its protein is CASSLNSGGDTQYF.

The V call is TRBV5-1, the J call TRBJ1-4; no clear D. Deletions cut 0 bases from V and 3 bases from J, with 6 bases between. CDR1 SGHRS and CDR2 YFSETQ come from the germline V gene. The CDR3 contains 14 residues. CDR3 loop: CASSLERANEKLFF. CDR3 DNA sequence: TGCGCCAGCAGCTTGGAAAGAGCTAATGAAAAACTGTTTTTT.

Remarks on this clonotype: This clone may be a read error of a much larger clone one base away. The chain uses TRBV6-1 and TRBJ2-5, with D possibly being TRBD1 or TRBD2 (5 bases each). Trimming stripped 5 bases from V and 4 bases from J, with 14 bases between. Germline loops: CDR1 MNHNS, CDR2 SASEGT. There are 14 residues in the CDR3. For the CDR3, the DNA is TGTGCCAGCAGTCCTTGGGACGGATTAGAGACCCAGTACTTC. Protein product: CASSPWDGLETQYF.

The rearrangement joins TRBV5-4 to TRBJ2-7; D may be TRBD1 (8 bases). The germline gives CDR1 SGHNT, CDR2 YYREEE (reference sequence). V gave up 4 bases and J gave up 6 bases, with 17 bases separating them. The CDR3 sequence is 14 residues long. DNA for the CDR3: TGTGCCAGCAGCAACAGGGGGGGGGTCGGCGAGCAGTACTTC. This translates into CASSNRGGVGEQYF.

This chain joins TRBV11-2 and TRBJ2-2; D possibly corresponds to TRBD2 (7 bases). The CDR3 consists of 16 residues. Trimming left V 5 bases short and J 5 bases short, with 18 bases between. Per germline, CDR1 SGHAT and CDR2 FQNNGV. The CDR3 region has the DNA TGTGCCAGCAGCCTTCGGGGGGCCGTCAGGACCGGGGAGCTGTTTTTT. This sequence encodes CASSLRGAVRTGELFF. The full variable domain, rest sourced from reference TRBV11-2 and TRBJ2-2, is EAGVAQSPRYKIIEKRQSVAFWCNPISGHATLYWYQQILGQGPKLLIQFQNNGVVDDSQLPKDRFSAERLKGVDSTLKIQPAKLEDSAVYLCASSLRGAVRTGELFFGEGSRLTVL.

The chain has TRBV19 and TRBJ2-2; D unresolved. Germline lookup yields CDR1 LNHDA and CDR2 SQIVND (reference sequence). The CDR3 has 14 residues. The V gene lost 6 bases and the J gene lost 6 bases, with 14 bases spanning the gap. The CDR3 here is CASSLMEGSGELFF. The CDR3 DNA sequence: TGTGCCAGTAGCCTCATGGAAGGTTCCGGGGAGCTGTTTTTT.

By share, this clonotype counts as medium-sized. The chain combines TRBV6-1 with TRBJ1-4; tentatively, D is TRBD1 (5 bases). The CDR3 totals 12 residues. The V gene's germline CDR1 is MNHNS and CDR2 SASEGT. V gave up 7 bases and J gave up 8 bases, with 11 bases separating them. The CDR3 reads CASNLGVEKLFF. DNA for the CDR3: TGTGCCAGCAACCTGGGGGTCGAAAAACTGTTTTTT.

In its sample, this clonotype ranks as large. This sequence joins TRBV21-1 and TRBJ1-1; the listed D gene, TRBD1, was not tested against the DNA. TRBV21-1 has pseudogene status. The CDR3 sequence is 16 residues long. The CDR3 protein is CAPTRGGQGGSLGAFF. CDR3 sequence (DNA): TGTGCCCCGACCAGAGGTGGACAGGGGGGATCGTTAGGGGCTTTCTTT.

This sequence joins TRBV7-9 and TRBJ2-1; TRBD2 matches 12 bases. The ends lost 2 bases at V and 4 bases at J; junction bases unmatched: 12. CDR3 length: 19 amino acids. Germline V gene sequence: CDR1 SEHNR, CDR2 FQNEAQ (reference sequence). The CDR3, as DNA: TGTGCCAGCAGCTTACGACGGACTAGCGGGACCCGGCAATACAATGAGCAGTTCTTC. This gives the protein CASSLRRTSGTRQYNEQFF. The whole variable domain, remainder taken from reference TRBV7-9 and TRBJ2-1, is DTGVSQNPRHKITKRGQNVTFRCDPISEHNRLYWYRQTLGQGPEFLTYFQNEAQLEKSRLLSDRFSAERPKGSFSTLEIQRTEQGDSAMYLCASSLRRTSGTRQYNEQFFGPGTRLTVL.

The V and J genes are TRBV18 and TRBJ2-7; 9 nucleotides align to TRBD1. The junction had 9 bases not matched to a gene; V was cut back by 3 bases and J by 6 bases. The germline CDR1 and CDR2 sequences are KGHSH and LQKENI. The CDR3 has 15 amino acids. The chain's CDR3 is CASSPRTGVLSEQYF. The CDR3 DNA sequence: TGTGCCAGCTCACCTCGGACAGGGGTCCTCTCCGAGCAGTACTTC.

In its sample, this clonotype is medium-sized. The chain combines TRBV2 with TRBJ1-2; unclear D gene. Between the trimmed V and J ends, which lost 5 bases and 6 bases, there was a span of 13 bases. Germline CDR1 reads SNHLY; CDR2 reads FYNNEI. The CDR3 sequence is 13 residues long. In DNA form, the CDR3 reads TGTGCCAGCAGTCAGAGGGTATATAATGGCTACACCTTC. Translated, it gives CASSQRVYNGYTF.

The table lists this clonotype with a few counts. The rearrangement uses TRBV6-5 and TRBJ2-7, with 7 bases identical to TRBD1. This CDR3 is 14 amino acids long. CDR1 and CDR2 (germline): MNHEY, SVGAGI. The junction had 6 bases not matched to a gene; V was cut back by 3 bases and J by 4 bases. The CDR3 nucleotides are TGTGCCAGCAGTTATTTGGGACAGAGATACGAGCAGTACTTC. Residues: CASSYLGQRYEQYF.

The V and J genes are TRBV30 and TRBJ2-3; maybe TRBD2 (7 bases). V was cut by 2 bases and J by 5 bases, with 14 bases left in between. Germline values: CDR1 GTSNPN, CDR2 SVGIG (reference sequence). The length of the CDR3 is 14 residues. The CDR3 DNA reads as TGTGCCTGGAGTCGGGGGGCGGTCAGAGATACGCAGTATTTT. It translates to CAWSRGAVRDTQYF.

This clonotype is medium-sized by share. The chain recombines TRBV7-2 with TRBJ1-3; no definite D call. The V and J ends lost 5 bases and 0 bases respectively, with 20 bases between them. CDR3 length equals 18 residues. The V gene's germline CDR1 is SGHTA and CDR2 FQGNSA. This CDR3 is CASSLTGRLRRSGNTIYF. The CDR3 nucleotides read TGTGCCAGCAGCCTCACCGGACGGCTACGCCGCTCTGGAAACACCATATATTTT.

By sample fraction, this clonotype is medium-sized. The J gene is TRBJ2-3, the V gene TRBV20-1, with 10 bases that match TRBD2. Germline trimming cut 5 bases from V and 2 bases from J; bases unmatched to any gene: 7. In germline, CDR1 is DFQATT, CDR2 SNEGSKA (reference sequence). This CDR3 contains 15 residues. The CDR3: CSALSGGAITDTQYF. CDR3 DNA: TGCAGTGCTTTGAGCGGGGGGGCGATCACAGATACGCAGTATTTT.